One sample yielded the 20 T cell receptor beta chains listed below, sequenced in a study of cytomegalovirus exposure and HLA in healthy donors. The PCR contained 60 Vbeta and 13 Jbeta primers. Repertoires were generated with immunoSEQ multiplex PCR, while TCRdb's copy carries only in-frame clones and drops some. The table records 100,000 to 150,000 clones, roughly 80% of them present only once. Sequenced sample: PBMCs. Source of these receptors: a man aged 25 to 45 in good health and CMV-seropositive.

The chain carries TRBV29-1 and TRBJ1-2; D is ambiguous. The V end was cut by 4 bases, the J end by 8 bases, with 11 bases between. Per germline, CDR1 SQVTM and CDR2 ANQGSEA. CDR3 size: 11 residues. This CDR3 is CSVAVGRGYTF. DNA for the CDR3: TGCAGCGTTGCGGTGGGCCGCGGCTACACCTTC.

The chain carries TRBV10-1 and TRBJ2-3, with 8 bases matching TRBD2. Germline V gene sequence: CDR1 WNHNN, CDR2 SYGVQD (reference sequence). CDR3 size: 15 residues. V lost 8 bases and J lost 2; bases outside the gene matches: 9. The CDR3 coding sequence is TGCGCCAGCTCTCCGGGGGGGATGTTCACAGATACGCAGTATTTT. This translates into CASSPGGMFTDTQYF.

J is TRBJ1-1 and V is TRBV10-3; tentatively, D is TRBD1 (5 bases). V shed 11 bases and J shed 5 bases, with 18 bases lying between them. This CDR3 contains 13 residues. Germline V lookup: CDR1 ENHRY, CDR2 SYGVKD. CDR3 loop: CAVLRPGRTEAFF. CDR3 sequence (DNA): TGTGCCGTGCTAAGGCCAGGGAGGACTGAAGCTTTCTTT.

This chain connects TRBV5-3 to TRBJ2-5, with 9 bases fitting TRBD1. TRBV5-3 is sorted into the ORF group, with uncertain function. J lost 2 bases, V lost 4 bases, and 12 bases had no gene match. The CDR3 loop spans 17 amino acids. The CDR3 DNA is TGTGCCAGAAGCCGCGCCCCCTGGACAGGGGAACAAGAGACCCAGTACTTC. Its translation: CARSRAPWTGEQETQYF.

V usage is TRBV19 and J usage is TRBJ1-1; TRBD1 is a possible D gene (5 bases). The CDR3 spans 14 residues. Trimming pared 3 bases from V and 0 bases from J, leaving 8 bases between. Germline V gene data show CDR1 as LNHDA and CDR2 as SQIVND (reference sequence). The CDR3 nucleotides read TGTGCCAGTAGTATGACGGGGGTGAACACTGAAGCTTTCTTT. The encoded protein is CASSMTGVNTEAFF.

The chain links TRBV9 to TRBJ1-1; D unresolved. Trimming pared 0 bases from V and 6 bases from J, leaving 15 bases between. Germline lookup yields CDR1 SGDLS and CDR2 YYNGEE. This CDR3 is built from 15 residues. The CDR3 sequence is CASSVEGSGFPEAFF. The CDR3 DNA follows: TGTGCCAGCAGCGTAGAAGGCTCGGGTTTTCCTGAAGCTTTCTTT.

This chain connects TRBV27 to TRBJ2-2, with D perhaps matching TRBD2 (5 bases). The CDR3 contains 18 residues. Trimming stripped 2 bases from V and 3 bases from J, with 19 bases between. In germline, CDR1 is MNHEY, CDR2 SMNVEV (reference sequence). In DNA, the CDR3 is TGTGCCAGCAGTTTAATGCAAATAGGAGGTACGGACACCGGGGAGCTGTTTTTT. This encodes CASSLMQIGGTDTGELFF.

The J gene is TRBJ2-5, the V gene TRBV5-4, with D perhaps TRBD2 (5 bases). CDR3 length equals 14 residues. V shed 1 base and J shed 2 bases, with 9 bases lying between them. The V gene's germline CDR1 is SGHNT and CDR2 YYREEE (reference sequence). CDR3 region: CASSLRQRQETQYF. The CDR3 nucleotides are TGTGCCAGCAGCTTGAGGCAGCGGCAAGAGACCCAGTACTTC.

The chain carries TRBV6-5 and TRBJ2-1; D not certain. Trimming took off 5 bases at V and 7 bases at J, with 9 bases between the two ends. Germline V gives CDR1 MNHEY, CDR2 SVGAGI. The CDR3 consists of 12 residues. The CDR3 here is CASSGLGNEQFF. CDR3 bases: TGTGCCAGCAGTGGGCTCGGAAATGAGCAGTTCTTC.

The chain carries TRBV27 and TRBJ1-3; D perhaps matches TRBD1 (6 bases). The V and J ends lost 5 bases and 0 bases respectively, with 14 bases between them. CDR1 and CDR2 (germline): MNHEY, SMNVEV (reference sequence). The CDR3 runs to 16 residues. CDR3 protein: CASSPTSGASGNTIYF. Here the CDR3 DNA reads TGTGCCAGCAGTCCGACTTCAGGGGCCTCTGGAAACACCATATATTTT.

This clone has just a few counts. V usage is TRBV27 and J usage is TRBJ1-5; 7 bases line up with TRBD1. With V trimmed by 9 bases and J by 2 bases, 16 bases remained unmatched. The CDR3 sequence is 17 residues long. Germline values: CDR1 MNHEY, CDR2 SMNVEV (reference sequence). CDR3 in DNA: TGTGCCAGAGTACCAGGACAGGCCCCTTGTGGCAATCAGCCCCAGCATTTT. This encodes CARVPGQAPCGNQPQHF.

V and J are TRBV4-2 and TRBJ1-1; D possibly corresponds to TRBD1 (5 bases). Trimming removed 4 bases at V and 0 bases at J, with 9 bases between. Germline assignment: CDR1 LGHNA and CDR2 YNFKEQ. The CDR3 spans 14 residues. The CDR3, as DNA: TGTGCCAGCAGCCGGGGCAGCATGAACACTGAAGCTTTCTTT. As protein: CASSRGSMNTEAFF.

The chain is built from TRBV6-5 and TRBJ2-7; TRBD2 matches at 13 bases. With 3 bases clipped from V and 2 bases from J, the junction kept 4 bases outside the gene matches. Germline V lookup: CDR1 MNHEY, CDR2 SVGAGI. The CDR3 sequence is 16 residues long. CDR3 residues: CASSYSGTSGTYEQYF. CDR3 nucleotide sequence: TGTGCCAGCAGTTATTCCGGGACTAGCGGGACCTACGAGCAGTACTTC.

This clone was picked up many times. The chain links TRBV13 to TRBJ2-1; 8 bases are a match to TRBD2. The V segment lost 2 bases and the J segment 0 bases; nucleotides outside the gene matches: 3. Germline V lookup: CDR1 PRHDT, CDR2 FYEKMQ (reference sequence). The CDR3 spans 16 residues. CDR3 sequence: CASSLRREGSYNEQFF. CDR3 nucleotides: TGTGCCAGCAGCTTACGACGGGAGGGCTCCTACAATGAGCAGTTCTTC.

Here the CDR3 reads CASRITGKDQPQHF. In DNA form, the CDR3 reads TGTGCCAGCAGGATTACAGGGAAGGATCAGCCCCAGCATTTT. The rearrangement uses TRBV6-1 and TRBJ1-5; a possible D gene is TRBD1 (6 bases). The germline V gene encodes CDR1 MNHNS and CDR2 SASEGT. V was clipped by 6 bases and J by 5 bases, with 14 bases between them. The CDR3 loop spans 14 amino acids.

V is TRBV14 and J is TRBJ1-4; D perhaps matches TRBD1 (6 bases). Germline CDR1 reads SGHDN; CDR2 reads FVKESK. The CDR3 is made up of 15 amino acids. Trimming shortened V by 1 base and J by 7 bases, and 13 bases separated the two germline ends. The chain's CDR3 is CASSQVATGPEKLFF. The CDR3 DNA is TGTGCCAGCAGCCAAGTGGCTACAGGGCCTGAAAAACTGTTTTTT.

CDR3 in amino acids: CASRLASGDRLNNEQFF. CDR3 in DNA: TGTGCAAGTCGCTTGGCTAGCGGAGACCGGTTGAACAATGAGCAGTTCTTC. This chain connects TRBV12-2 to TRBJ2-1; the tabulated D call, TRBD2, remains unverified against the DNA. TRBV12-2 is assigned pseudogene status. The CDR3 is made up of 17 amino acids.

V gene TRBV18 combines with J gene TRBJ1-2, with 9 bases identical to TRBD1. The CDR3 is made up of 14 amino acids. In germline, CDR1 is KGHSH, CDR2 LQKENI. J was trimmed by 6 bases and V by 5 bases; bases with no gene match: 7. CDR3 in amino acids: CASSTGTGWDGYTF. CDR3 nucleotide sequence: TGTGCCAGCTCAACAGGGACAGGGTGGGATGGCTACACCTTC.

This clone was seen a handful of times. The sample carries other DNA sequences with the same CDR3. This sequence joins TRBV27 and TRBJ1-5, with D hard to call. V lost 2 bases, J lost 6 bases, and 8 bases lay in between. CDR1 MNHEY and CDR2 SMNVEV come from the germline V gene (reference sequence). The CDR3 totals 13 residues. CDR3 bases: TGTGCCAGCAGTTTAGCGGGAGGTCAGCCCCAGCATTTT. Translated, it gives CASSLAGGQPQHF.

The chain is built from TRBV6-5 and TRBJ1-1, with D possibly TRBD1 on 5 matching bases. Per germline, CDR1 MNHEY and CDR2 SVGAGI. The CDR3 length is 14 residues. V shed 7 bases and J shed 1 base, with 13 bases lying between them. CDR3 in amino acids: CASTPREGNTEAFF. As DNA, the CDR3 is TGTGCCAGCACCCCCAGGGAGGGGAACACTGAAGCTTTCTTT.